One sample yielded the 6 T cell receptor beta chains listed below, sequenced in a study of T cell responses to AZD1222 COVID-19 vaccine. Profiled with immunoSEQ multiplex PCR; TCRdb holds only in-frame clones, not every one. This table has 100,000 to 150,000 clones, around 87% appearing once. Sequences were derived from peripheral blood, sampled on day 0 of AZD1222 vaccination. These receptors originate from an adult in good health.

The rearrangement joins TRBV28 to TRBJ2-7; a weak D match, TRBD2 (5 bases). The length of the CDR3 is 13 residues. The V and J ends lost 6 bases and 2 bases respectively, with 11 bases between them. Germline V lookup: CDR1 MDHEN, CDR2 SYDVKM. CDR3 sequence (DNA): TGTGCCAGCAGAAGACTATCCACCTACGAGCAGTACTTC. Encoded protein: CASRRLSTYEQYF.

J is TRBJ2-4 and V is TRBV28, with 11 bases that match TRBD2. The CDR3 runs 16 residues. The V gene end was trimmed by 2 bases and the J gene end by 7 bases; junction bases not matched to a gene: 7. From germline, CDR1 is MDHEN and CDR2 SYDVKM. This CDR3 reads CASSLPTSGSRNIQYF. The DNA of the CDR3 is TGTGCCAGCAGTTTACCTACTAGCGGGAGTCGGAACATTCAGTACTTC.

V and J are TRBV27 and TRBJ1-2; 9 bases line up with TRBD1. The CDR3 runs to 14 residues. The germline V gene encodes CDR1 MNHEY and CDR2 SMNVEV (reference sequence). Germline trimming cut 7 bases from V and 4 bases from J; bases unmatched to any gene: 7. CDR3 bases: TGTGCCAGCACCGACATACAGGGGGCCTATGGCTACACCTTC. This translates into CASTDIQGAYGYTF.

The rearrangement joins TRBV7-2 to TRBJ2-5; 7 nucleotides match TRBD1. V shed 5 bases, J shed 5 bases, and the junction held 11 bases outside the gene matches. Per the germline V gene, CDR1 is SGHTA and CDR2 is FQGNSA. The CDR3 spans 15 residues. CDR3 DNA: TGTGCCAGCAGCATCAGACAGGGCTTTCAGGAGACCCAGTACTTC. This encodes CASSIRQGFQETQYF.

The CDR3 is CASSWGVLAGGQEETQYF. CDR3 nucleotide sequence: TGTGCCAGCAGCTGGGGGGTACTAGCGGGAGGTCAAGAAGAGACCCAGTACTTC. The rearrangement uses TRBV9 and TRBJ2-5; 12 nucleotides agree with TRBD2. The CDR3 has 18 amino acids. V lost 4 bases to trimming and J lost 3 bases; unmatched junction nucleotides: 13. Per the germline V gene, CDR1 is SGDLS and CDR2 is YYNGEE. Using reference TRBV9 and TRBJ2-5 for the parts outside the CDR3, the full variable domain is DSGVTQTPKHLITATGQRVTLRCSPRSGDLSVYWYQQSLDQGLQFLIQYYNGEERAKGNILERFSAQQFPDLHSELNLSSLELGDSALYFCASSWGVLAGGQEETQYFGPGTRLLVL.

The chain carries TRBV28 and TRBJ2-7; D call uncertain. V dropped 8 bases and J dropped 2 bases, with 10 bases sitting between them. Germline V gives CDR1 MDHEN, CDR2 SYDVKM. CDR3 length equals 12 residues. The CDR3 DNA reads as TGTGCCAGCGGACCTATCGCCTACGAGCAGTACTTC. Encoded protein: CASGPIAYEQYF. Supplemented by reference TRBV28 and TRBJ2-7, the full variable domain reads DVKVTQSSRYLVKRTGEKVFLECVQDMDHENMFWYRQDPGLGLRLIYFSYDVKMKEKGDIPEGYSVSREKKERFSLILESASTNQTSMYLCASGPIAYEQYFGPGTRLTVT.